This T cell receptor (beta chain) appears in the sequencing data of a study of T cells in Graves' hyperthyroidism and ophthalmopathy. Clinical symptoms, serum thyroxine and TRAb, thyroid ultrasound and orbital computed tomography were used for the diagnoses. RNA transcripts provided the source from which TCR beta CDR3 regions were amplified. When the TCR CDR3 underwent first-round RT-PCR, the HTBI primer set was used. TCRdb used MiXCR to reprocess the multiplex PCR reads, holding one entry per CDR3 protein. In the table there are 450,000 to 700,000 distinct CDR3 sequences, around 46% of which are singletons. Study-wide results and limits: Before onset, by a median of around 6.4 months, the model predicted ophthalmopathy. Patients with ophthalmopathy were separated from those with stable hyperthyroidism by a 13 V-J model.

Ten or more counts support this clonotype. Its cognate antigen is unknown. Sequenced: peripheral blood or thyroid tissue (not recorded which). The sequence was collected from a woman between 18 and 29 years old with Graves' hyperthyroidism.

The CDR3 sequence is CASSSDREETQYF. CDR3 nucleotides: TGTGCCAGCAGTTCGGACAGGGAAGAGACCCAGTACTTC. The V and J genes are TRBV2 and TRBJ2-5; 8 bases map to TRBD1. The CDR3 consists of 13 residues. In germline, CDR1 is SNHLY, CDR2 FYNNEI. The V gene end was trimmed by 5 bases and the J gene end by 3 bases; junction bases not matched to a gene: 2.